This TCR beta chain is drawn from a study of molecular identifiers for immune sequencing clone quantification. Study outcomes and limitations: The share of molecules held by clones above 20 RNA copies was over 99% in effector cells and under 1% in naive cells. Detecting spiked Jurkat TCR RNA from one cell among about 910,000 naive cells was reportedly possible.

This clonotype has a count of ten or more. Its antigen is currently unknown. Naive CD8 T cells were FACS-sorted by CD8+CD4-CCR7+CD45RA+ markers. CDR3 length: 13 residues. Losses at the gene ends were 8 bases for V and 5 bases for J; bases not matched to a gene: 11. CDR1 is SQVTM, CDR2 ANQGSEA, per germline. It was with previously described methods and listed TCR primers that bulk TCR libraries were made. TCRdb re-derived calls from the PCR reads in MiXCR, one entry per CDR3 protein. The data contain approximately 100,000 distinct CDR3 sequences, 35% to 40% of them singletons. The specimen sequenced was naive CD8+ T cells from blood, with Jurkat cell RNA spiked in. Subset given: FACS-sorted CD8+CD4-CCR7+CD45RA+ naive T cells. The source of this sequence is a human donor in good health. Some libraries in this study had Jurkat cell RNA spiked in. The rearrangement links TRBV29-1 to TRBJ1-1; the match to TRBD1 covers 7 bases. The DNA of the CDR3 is TGCAGCATCTGGGGGCAGGGGGGGACTGAAGCTTTCTTT. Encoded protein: CSIWGQGGTEAFF.